The entry below gives a single T cell receptor (beta chain) sequence along with its context. These data are taken from a study of cytomegalovirus exposure and HLA in healthy donors. Looked up from germline, CDR1 is SGDLS and CDR2 is YYNGEE. The CDR3 totals 13 residues. J gave up 8 bases and V 7 bases, and 10 bases lay outside the gene matches. PCR was performed using 60 Vbeta and 13 Jbeta primers. Only in-frame clones appear in the TCRdb table, and some are missing; sequencing was by immunoSEQ multiplex PCR. The data hold 200,000 or so clones, with approximately 80% observed a single time. Sequencing input: PBMCs. The TCR was taken from a male donor in good health and CMV-seronegative. The V gene is TRBV9, the J gene TRBJ1-2; 8 nucleotides line up with TRBD1. The CDR3 DNA is TGTGCCAGCGGCGGAGGGACAGGAAACGGCTACACCTTC. Translated: CASGGGTGNGYTF. The full variable domain, completed using reference TRBV9 and TRBJ1-2, is DSGVTQTPKHLITATGQRVTLRCSPRSGDLSVYWYQQSLDQGLQFLIQYYNGEERAKGNILERFSAQQFPDLHSELNLSSLELGDSALYFCASGGGTGNGYTFGSGTRLTVV.